The present TCR beta chain was sequenced within a study of PD-L1 blockade in urothelial cancer. Across the whole study: As for prior chemotherapy regimens, patients had received 0 to 3.

The protocol was immunoSEQ multiplex PCR, while the TCRdb copy is restricted to in-frame clones and leaves out a portion. The data show 45,000 to 65,000 clones, 85% seen once. Regarding time point: pretreatment peripheral blood. This clone was observed once. The CDR3 is 14 amino acids. V trimming: 2 bases; J trimming: 2 bases; junction bases outside the gene matches: 3. Germline V gives CDR1 SQVTM, CDR2 ANQGSEA. The specimen was PBMCs, collected around atezolizumab (anti-PD-L1) treatment. The chain links TRBV29-1 to TRBJ2-3, with 8 bases lining up with TRBD2. The source is a man aged 65 to 79 with urothelial cancer. CDR3 nucleotides: TGCAGCGTTGAATCGGGGGGGATCACAGATACGCAGTATTTT. It yields the protein CSVESGGITDTQYF.